Listed here is a single T cell receptor beta chain. Its antigen is still unknown. No per-base quality is available; no much larger clone lies one base away. The library was generated by PCR. The sequencer was an Illumina HiSeq 2500. Molecular barcoding was employed in the preparation of TCR libraries, with unique molecular identifiers being used to normalize TCRbeta repertoire quantification. TCRdb reprocessed the public reads (quality trimming at Q25 with fastp, clone calling with MiXCR) and kept in-frame beta chains. A single entry per CDR3 protein holds the most common genes and DNA from its merged rows. The sample records 540,000 or so distinct CDR3 sequences, roughly 23% of which are singletons. The ten largest clones represent approximately 14% of the sample. The sample belongs to a study of T-cell reconstitution after alpha-beta-depleted transplantation in children (dated by TCRdb to about 2016). General notes on the study: Using TCR repertoire profiling, the study quantitatively followed how T-cell immune reconstitution unfolded in children after TCRalphabeta/CD19-depleted allogeneic hematopoietic cell transplantation. Summary of the overall study and its limitations: Over subsequent months, a decline in hyperexpanded clone frequencies was noted, and after one year, T-cell counts and TCRbeta diversity were mostly ascribed to newly produced T cells. The apparently early alphabetaT-cell count recovery about two months after transplant was reportedly dependent on only several hundred rapidly expanded clones derived from non-depleted graft cells. In some patients, high TCRbeta diversity at day 60 was attributed to recipient T cells and intrathymic progenitors that had survived conditioning.

The sample's treatment or condition label, in plain terms: allogeneic hematopoietic cell transplantation with graft depleted of TCRalphabeta T cells and CD19 B cells. The transplant recipients were children given TCRalphabeta/CD19-depleted allogeneic hematopoietic cell grafts. The germline V gene supplies CDR1 SGHRS and CDR2 YFSETQ. The CDR3 goes from the cysteine to the phenylalanine over 15 residues. CDR3 DNA only is kept here, 45 bases in frame from base 1. The trim is 0 bases for V and 6 bases for J, with a gap of 16 bases between the germline ends. The rearranged segments are TRBV5-1 and TRBJ2-7; the D gene assignment is ambiguous. This clonotype was obtained from a boy younger than two who had a stem cell transplant for acute myeloid leukemia, so the T cells may come from the graft donor. Sequenced here: PBMCs, mostly from graft donor cells, sampled 360 days after TCRalphabeta/CD19-depleted stem cell transplant. The DNA sequence is as follows: TGCGCCAGCAGCTTGGGATACCTGGATCGCCGCGAGCAGTACTTC. Translated, it gives CASSLGYLDRREQYF. The CDR3 plus the reference TRBV5-1 and TRBJ2-7 genes for the other parts give the full variable domain: KAGVTQTPRYLIKTRGQQVTLSCSPISGHRSVSWYQQTPGQGLQFLFEYFSETQRNKGNFPGRFSGRQFSNSRSEMNVSTLELGDSALYLCASSLGYLDRREQYFGPGTRLTVT.